This T cell receptor (beta chain) came from a study of cytomegalovirus exposure and HLA in healthy donors. Study results and limitations: Association with HLA alleles at 0.05 false discovery rate was found for around 17,000 TCR beta sequences in a later analysis. The study recorded about 160 TCR beta chains that were cytomegalovirus-associated.

As regards this clone: Its matching antigen is unknown.

Per the germline V gene, CDR1 is SGDLS and CDR2 is YYNGEE. The CDR3 is 13 amino acids. V was shortened by 2 bases and J by 9 bases, with 13 bases between the two germline ends. Primers included in the PCR were 60 Vbeta and 13 Jbeta primers. The table came from immunoSEQ multiplex PCR; TCRdb's copy has only in-frame clones and leaves some out. The sample gives 170,000 or so clones, around 80% of which show up once; almost 7% is in the top ten. Input material: PBMCs. This TCR came from a young man in good health and CMV-seropositive. The V call is TRBV9, the J call TRBJ2-3; D is unresolved. Here the CDR3 DNA reads TGTGCCAGCAGCGTCCATTCGAGTCCCACGCAGTATTTT. It encodes CASSVHSSPTQYF.